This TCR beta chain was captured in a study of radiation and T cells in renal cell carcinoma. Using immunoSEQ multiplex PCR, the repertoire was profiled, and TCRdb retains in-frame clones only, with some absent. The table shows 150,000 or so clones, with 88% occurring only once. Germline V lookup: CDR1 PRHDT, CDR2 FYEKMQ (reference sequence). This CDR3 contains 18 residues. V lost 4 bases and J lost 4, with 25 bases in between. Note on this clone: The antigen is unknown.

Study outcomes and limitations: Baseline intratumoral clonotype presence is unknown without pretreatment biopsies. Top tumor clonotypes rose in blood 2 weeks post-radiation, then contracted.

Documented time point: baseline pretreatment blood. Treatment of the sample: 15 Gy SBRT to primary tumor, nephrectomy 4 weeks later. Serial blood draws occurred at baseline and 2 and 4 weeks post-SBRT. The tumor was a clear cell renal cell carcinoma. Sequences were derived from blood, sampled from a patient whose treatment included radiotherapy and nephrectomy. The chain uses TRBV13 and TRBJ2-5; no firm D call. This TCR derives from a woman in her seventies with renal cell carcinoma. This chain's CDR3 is CASSSPQLQTQAGETQYF. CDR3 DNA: TGTGCCAGCAGCTCTCCCCAACTCCAGACTCAGGCAGGAGAGACCCAGTACTTC.